A single sample gave rise to the 11 T cell receptor beta chains below, sequenced in a study of spatial heterogeneity in lung cancer. Study-wide results and caveats: For expanded intratumoral alpha and beta TCRs, counts tracked tumor mutation counts.

These receptors' antigens are unknown. Noted time point: sample taken at primary tumor resection. TCRdb recomputed calls from the 5' RACE reads with MiXCR, one row per CDR3 protein. The sample lists 8,000 to 10,000 distinct CDR3 sequences; more than 13% were seen once. The sample here was lung tumor tissue, taken at surgery. These receptors all come from a male donor with early-stage non-small cell lung cancer.

Many counts were recorded for this clonotype. J is TRBJ2-4 and V is TRBV28; weak D call: TRBD1 (6 bases). The germline V gene has CDR1 MDHEN and CDR2 SYDVKM. V gave up 4 bases and J gave up 0 bases, with 16 bases separating them. The CDR3 is 17 amino acids. CDR3 loop: CASSSGQSNVAKNIQYF. The CDR3 DNA reads as TGTGCCAGCAGTTCCGGACAGAGTAACGTAGCCAAAAACATTCAGTACTTC.

V and J are TRBV6-5 and TRBJ2-3; TRBD1 matches 9 bases. V shed 8 bases, J shed 3 bases, and the junction held 3 bases outside the gene matches. The CDR3 has 13 residues. From germline, CDR1 is MNHEY and CDR2 SVGAGI. The CDR3 reads CASEDRGTDTQYF. The CDR3 coding sequence is TGTGCCAGCGAGGACAGGGGAACAGATACGCAGTATTTT.

V is TRBV5-1 and J is TRBJ2-5; D remains ambiguous. CDR1 is SGHRS, CDR2 YFSETQ, per germline. V was shortened by 6 bases and J by 2 bases, with 20 bases between the two germline ends. The CDR3 is 16 residues long. CDR3 sequence reads: CASNSADLYFQETQYF. The CDR3, as DNA: TGCGCCAGCAACTCGGCAGACCTGTACTTTCAAGAGACCCAGTACTTC. The full variable domain, its missing parts supplied by reference TRBV5-1 and TRBJ2-5, is KAGVTQTPRYLIKTRGQQVTLSCSPISGHRSVSWYQQTPGQGLQFLFEYFSETQRNKGNFPGRFSGRQFSNSRSEMNVSTLELGDSALYLCASNSADLYFQETQYFGPGTRLLVL.

At least ten counts were recorded for this clonotype. The rearrangement uses TRBV2 and TRBJ1-2; possible D gene TRBD1, 6 bases. Germline assignment: CDR1 SNHLY and CDR2 FYNNEI. This CDR3 is built from 15 residues. Trimming removed 6 bases from V and 6 bases from J, with 20 bases in between. The CDR3 DNA is TGTGCCAGCAGGAGCCTCGGGGGGCGCAGGGATGGCTACACCTTC. It codes for CASRSLGGRRDGYTF.

This clonotype has ten or more counts. A read error may account for a junction end that differs from germline. The chain recombines TRBV7-8 with TRBJ2-1; a weak D match, TRBD2 (6 bases). CDR3 length: 13 amino acids. CDR1 is SGHVS, CDR2 FQNEAQ, per germline. CDR3 region: CASSLEFSGVGVF. The CDR3 DNA reads TGTGCCAGCAGCTTAGAATTCTCGGGGGTCGGGGTATTC.

This clonotype has at least ten counts. The V and J genes are TRBV15 and TRBJ2-3; the D is unclear. V was cut by 7 bases and J by 1 base, with 21 bases left in between. Germline CDR1 LNHNV, CDR2 YYDKDF (reference sequence). The CDR3 has 17 residues. The CDR3 region has the DNA TGTGCCACCAACCAAAAGGACCCTCTTGGTGGCACAGATACGCAGTATTTT. Protein sequence: CATNQKDPLGGTDTQYF.

This clonotype was observed many times. This sequence joins TRBV18 and TRBJ1-5, with a weak D call TRBD1 (5 bases). Germline V gene data show CDR1 as KGHSH and CDR2 as LQKENI. CDR3 length: 18 amino acids. Deletions cut 2 bases from V and 2 bases from J, with 19 bases between. The CDR3 sequence is CASSPAGHAGRGNQPQHF. The CDR3 nucleotides are TGTGCCAGCTCACCAGCGGGCCACGCGGGGCGGGGCAATCAGCCCCAGCATTTT.

This chain uses TRBV9 with TRBJ1-5, with D maybe TRBD1 (5 bases). Germline-derived CDR1 and CDR2 are SGDLS and YYNGEE. V was clipped by 3 bases and J by 7 bases, with 11 bases between them. The CDR3 sequence is 13 residues long. The CDR3 DNA is TGTGCCAGCAGCGCAGGGACGGCCCAGCCCCAGCATTTT. Its translation is CASSAGTAQPQHF.

Ten or more counts support this clonotype. V gene TRBV3-1 combines with J gene TRBJ2-2, with D perhaps assigned TRBD1 or TRBD2 (5 bases each). Germline values: CDR1 LGHDT, CDR2 YNNKEL (reference sequence). Between the trimmed V and J ends, which lost 4 bases and 7 bases, there was a span of 13 bases. The CDR3 extends over 14 amino acids. This chain's CDR3 is CASSRDGTSGELFF. The DNA for the CDR3 is TGTGCCAGCAGCCGGGACGGGACCAGCGGGGAGCTGTTTTTT.

This clonotype was recorded many times. This chain connects TRBV5-1 to TRBJ2-5, with 9 bases fitting TRBD2. Germline V CDR1 and CDR2: SGHRS, YFSETQ. The V and J ends lost 5 bases and 3 bases, in that order; junction bases with no gene match: 11. The CDR3 loop spans 16 amino acids. CDR3 bases: TGCGCCAGCAGTCGGCGGGAGGGACCCATTAAAGAGACCCAGTACTTC. Translated, it gives CASSRREGPIKETQYF.

Ten or more counts support this clonotype. The V and J genes are TRBV20-1 and TRBJ2-7, with 7 bases fitting TRBD2. The germline V gene encodes CDR1 DFQATT and CDR2 SNEGSKA (reference sequence). Trimming took 6 bases from V and 2 from J; bases not matched to a gene: 13. The CDR3 runs 15 residues. The CDR3 loop reads CSAQKGGSFAYEQYF. The DNA of the CDR3 is TGCAGTGCCCAGAAGGGCGGGAGTTTTGCCTACGAGCAGTACTTC.